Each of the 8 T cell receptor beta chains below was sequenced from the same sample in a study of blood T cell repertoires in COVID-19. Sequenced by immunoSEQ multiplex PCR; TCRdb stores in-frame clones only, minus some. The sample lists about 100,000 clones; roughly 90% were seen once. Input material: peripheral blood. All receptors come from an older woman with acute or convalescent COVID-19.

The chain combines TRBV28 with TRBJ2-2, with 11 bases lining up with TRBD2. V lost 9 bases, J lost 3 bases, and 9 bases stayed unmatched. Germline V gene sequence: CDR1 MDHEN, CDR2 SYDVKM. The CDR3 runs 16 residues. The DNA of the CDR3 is TGTGCCAGTGGGTTAGCGGGAGGGCCGGACACCGGGGAGCTGTTTTTT. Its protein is CASGLAGGPDTGELFF.

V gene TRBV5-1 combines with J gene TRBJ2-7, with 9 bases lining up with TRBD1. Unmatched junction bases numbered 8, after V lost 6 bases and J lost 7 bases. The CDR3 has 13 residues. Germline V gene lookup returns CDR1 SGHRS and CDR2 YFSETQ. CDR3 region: CASTGQGYGEQYF. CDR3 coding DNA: TGCGCCAGCACCGGACAGGGGTATGGTGAGCAGTACTTC.

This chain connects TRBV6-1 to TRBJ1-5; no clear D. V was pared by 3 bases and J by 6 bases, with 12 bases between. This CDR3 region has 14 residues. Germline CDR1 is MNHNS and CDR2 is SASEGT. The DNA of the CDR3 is TGTGCCAGCAGTGACCCCTCTTCTAGTCAGCCCCAGCATTTT. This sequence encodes CASSDPSSSQPQHF.

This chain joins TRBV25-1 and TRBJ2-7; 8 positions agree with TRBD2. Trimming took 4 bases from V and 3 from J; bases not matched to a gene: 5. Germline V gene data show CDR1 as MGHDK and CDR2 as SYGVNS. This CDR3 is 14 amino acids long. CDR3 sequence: CASSVPGGVYEQYF. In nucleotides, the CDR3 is TGTGCCAGCAGTGTCCCGGGGGGGGTCTACGAGCAGTACTTC.

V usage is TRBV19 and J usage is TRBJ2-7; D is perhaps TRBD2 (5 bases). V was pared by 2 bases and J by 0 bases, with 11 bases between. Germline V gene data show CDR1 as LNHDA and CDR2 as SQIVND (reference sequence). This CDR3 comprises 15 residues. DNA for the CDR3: TGTGCCAGTAGTATACTTGCAGGAGGCTCCTACGAGCAGTACTTC. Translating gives CASSILAGGSYEQYF. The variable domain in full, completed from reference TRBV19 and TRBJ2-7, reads DGGITQSPKYLFRKEGQNVTLSCEQNLNHDAMYWYRQDPGQGLRLIYYSQIVNDFQKGDIAEGYSVSREKKESFPLTVTSAQKNPTAFYLCASSILAGGSYEQYFGPGTRLTVT.

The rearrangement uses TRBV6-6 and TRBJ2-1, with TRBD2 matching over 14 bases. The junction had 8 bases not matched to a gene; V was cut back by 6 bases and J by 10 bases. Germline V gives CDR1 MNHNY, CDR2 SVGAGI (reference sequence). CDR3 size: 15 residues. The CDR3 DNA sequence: TGTGCCAGCAGCCCGGGACTAGCGGGAGTCTGGGAGCAGTTCTTC. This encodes CASSPGLAGVWEQFF.

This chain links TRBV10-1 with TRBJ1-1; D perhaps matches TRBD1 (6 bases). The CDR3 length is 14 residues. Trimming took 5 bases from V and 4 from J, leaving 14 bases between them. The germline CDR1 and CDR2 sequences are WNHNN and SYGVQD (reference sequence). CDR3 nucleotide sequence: TGCGCCAGCAGTTATTACAAAGGGGGCACTGAAGCTTTCTTT. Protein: CASSYYKGGTEAFF.

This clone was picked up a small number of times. Here the CDR3 DNA reads TGCGCCAGCAGCCAGTCCGGACTAGCGGGAGGGCGATCCGGGAATGAGCAGTTCTTC. It encodes CASSQSGLAGGRSGNEQFF. V gene TRBV4-1 combines with J gene TRBJ2-1; 15 bases are shared with TRBD2. The CDR3 is 19 amino acids. Germline V lookup: CDR1 MGHRA, CDR2 YSYEKL. V lost 3 bases to trimming and J lost 7 bases; unmatched junction nucleotides: 13.